This T cell receptor beta chain emerged from a study of cytomegalovirus exposure and HLA in healthy donors. The PCR was carried out with 60 Vbeta primers and 13 Jbeta primers. Produced via immunoSEQ multiplex PCR; TCRdb's table is partial and in-frame only. In the table there are about 110,000 clones, about 79% of which are singletons. V lost 0 bases and J 3 bases, leaving 12 bases between the germline ends. CDR3 length equals 14 residues. The V gene's germline CDR1 is GTSNPN and CDR2 SVGIG (reference sequence). The specimen was PBMCs. This TCR came from a woman aged 18-30 years in good health and CMV-seropositive. The chain uses TRBV30 and TRBJ2-7, with D hard to call. The CDR3 here is CAWSVQFVHYEQYF. The DNA for the CDR3 is TGTGCCTGGAGTGTACAATTTGTGCACTACGAGCAGTACTTC.